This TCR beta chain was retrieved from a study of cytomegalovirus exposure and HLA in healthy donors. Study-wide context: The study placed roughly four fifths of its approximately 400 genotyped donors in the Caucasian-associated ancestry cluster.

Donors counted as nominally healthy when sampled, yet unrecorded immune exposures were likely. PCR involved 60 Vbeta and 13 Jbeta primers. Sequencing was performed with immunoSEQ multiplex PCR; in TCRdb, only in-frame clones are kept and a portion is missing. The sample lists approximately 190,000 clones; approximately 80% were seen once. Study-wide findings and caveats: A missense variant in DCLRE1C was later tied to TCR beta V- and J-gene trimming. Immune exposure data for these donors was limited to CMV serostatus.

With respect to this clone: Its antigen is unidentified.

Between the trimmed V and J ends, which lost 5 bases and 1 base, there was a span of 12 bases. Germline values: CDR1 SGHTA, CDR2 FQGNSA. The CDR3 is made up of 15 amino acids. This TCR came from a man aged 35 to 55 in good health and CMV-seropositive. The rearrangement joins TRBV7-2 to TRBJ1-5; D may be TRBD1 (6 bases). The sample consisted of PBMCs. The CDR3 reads CASSLGGESNQPQHF. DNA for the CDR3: TGTGCCAGCAGCCTAGGGGGGGAGAGCAATCAGCCCCAGCATTTT.